Listed here are 10 T cell receptor beta chains from one sample, sequenced in a study of graft-versus-host responses after intestinal transplantation. TCRdb's table, derived via immunoSEQ multiplex PCR, lists solely in-frame clones and lacks some. The sample has more than 40,000 clones; 85% to 95% are singletons. Their specific antigens are unknown. The sample here was unstimulated CD8+ T cells sorted from spleen or lymph node cells, taken before transplant. Every receptor here comes from a human donor who was the organ donor for an intestinal transplant.

V is TRBV16 and J is TRBJ2-2; tentatively, D is TRBD1 (6 bases). CDR1 is KGHSY and CDR2 is FQNENV in the germline V gene. The CDR3 extends over 17 amino acids. The ends were cut back, 1 base at V and 0 bases at J, with 12 bases in the middle. The CDR3 region has the DNA TGTGCCAGCAGCCAATACGGTAACAGGGCGAACACCGGGGAGCTGTTTTTT. It codes for CASSQYGNRANTGELFF.

This chain connects TRBV30 to TRBJ2-5; D gene uncertain. Trimming removed 0 bases from V and 0 bases from J, with 5 bases in between. The CDR3 consists of 13 residues. Germline V lookup: CDR1 GTSNPN, CDR2 SVGIG (reference sequence). The CDR3 DNA follows: TGTGCCTGGAGTGTAGGGAACCAAGAGACCCAGTACTTC. Amino acid sequence: CAWSVGNQETQYF. The full variable domain, completed using reference TRBV30 and TRBJ2-5, is SQTIHQWPATLVQPVGSPLSLECTVEGTSNPNLYWYRQAAGRGLQLLFYSVGIGQISSEVPQNLSASRPQDRQFILSSKKLLLSDSGFYLCAWSVGNQETQYFGPGTRLLVL.

V gene TRBV27 combines with J gene TRBJ2-4; no firm D call. CDR1 and CDR2 from the germline V gene are MNHEY and SMNVEV (reference sequence). The CDR3 runs to 14 residues. Trimming removed 5 bases at V and 8 bases at J, with 16 bases between. CDR3 region: CASSRIWGADIQYF. Here the CDR3 DNA reads TGTGCCAGCAGTAGAATATGGGGTGCGGACATTCAGTACTTC.

This chain joins TRBV5-1 and TRBJ1-1; D ambiguous. Trimming pared 7 bases from V and 1 base from J, leaving 5 bases between. The CDR3 spans 11 residues. Germline-derived CDR1 and CDR2 are SGHRS and YFSETQ. CDR3 DNA: TGCGCCAGCCGGGGGAACACTGAAGCTTTCTTT. Translation: CASRGNTEAFF.

The chain recombines TRBV11-2 with TRBJ2-7, with D perhaps assigned TRBD1 or TRBD2 (5 bases each). V lost 4 bases to trimming and J lost 3 bases, with 13 bases between them. CDR3 length equals 14 residues. Germline-derived CDR1 and CDR2 are SGHAT and FQNNGV. The CDR3 is CASSSGTEVYEQYF. CDR3 bases: TGTGCCAGCAGCTCCGGGACGGAAGTCTACGAGCAGTACTTC.

The CDR3 sequence: CASSNDPEDRGQKYGYTF. For the CDR3, the DNA is TGTGCCAGCAGCAACGACCCTGAAGACAGGGGCCAAAAGTATGGCTACACCTTC. This chain links TRBV9 with TRBJ1-2; TRBD1 agrees at 8 bases. V was pared by 4 bases and J by 5 bases, with 19 bases of the junction left unmatched. This CDR3 has 18 amino acids. Per germline, CDR1 SGDLS and CDR2 YYNGEE.

The chain employs TRBV28 and TRBJ1-4; TRBD1 might be the D (5 bases). The CDR3 is 14 amino acids. V was trimmed by 6 bases and J by 9 bases, leaving 17 bases between them. Germline lookup yields CDR1 MDHEN and CDR2 SYDVKM. DNA for the CDR3: TGTGCCAGCAGCTCCGGACTGGGGGAGAAAAAACTGTTTTTT. Protein: CASSSGLGEKKLFF.

V is TRBV19 and J is TRBJ2-5; TRBD1 aligns across 7 bases. The J call may be mistaken, given a closer DNA end match to TRBJ2-7. CDR3 size: 14 residues. CDR1 is LNHDA and CDR2 is SQIVND in the germline V gene (reference sequence). Written as DNA, the CDR3 is TGTGCCAGTAGTAACAGGGGAGTGAGTTACGAGCAGTACTTC. It encodes CASSNRGVSYEQYF.

The chain combines TRBV7-9 with TRBJ2-1; TRBD1 agrees at 8 bases. Germline V gene sequence: CDR1 SEHNR, CDR2 FQNEAQ (reference sequence). Losses at the gene ends were 5 bases for V and 5 bases for J; bases not matched to a gene: 5. CDR3 length equals 14 residues. This CDR3 is CASSIGQGHNEQFF. The DNA for the CDR3 is TGTGCCAGCAGCATCGGACAGGGTCACAATGAGCAGTTCTTC. Full variable domain (remainder filled in from reference TRBV7-9 and TRBJ2-1): DTGVSQNPRHKITKRGQNVTFRCDPISEHNRLYWYRQTLGQGPEFLTYFQNEAQLEKSRLLSDRFSAERPKGSFSTLEIQRTEQGDSAMYLCASSIGQGHNEQFFGPGTRLTVL.

In this sample, this clone turned up once. The CDR3 here is CASSEIVNSGELFF. The CDR3 nucleotides read TGTGCCAGCAGCGAAATCGTTAATAGCGGGGAGCTGTTTTTT. The J gene is TRBJ2-2, the V gene TRBV7-3, with D unresolved. Germline values: CDR1 SGHTA, CDR2 FQGTGA. This CDR3 has 14 amino acids. V was clipped by 5 bases and J by 7 bases, with 14 bases between them.